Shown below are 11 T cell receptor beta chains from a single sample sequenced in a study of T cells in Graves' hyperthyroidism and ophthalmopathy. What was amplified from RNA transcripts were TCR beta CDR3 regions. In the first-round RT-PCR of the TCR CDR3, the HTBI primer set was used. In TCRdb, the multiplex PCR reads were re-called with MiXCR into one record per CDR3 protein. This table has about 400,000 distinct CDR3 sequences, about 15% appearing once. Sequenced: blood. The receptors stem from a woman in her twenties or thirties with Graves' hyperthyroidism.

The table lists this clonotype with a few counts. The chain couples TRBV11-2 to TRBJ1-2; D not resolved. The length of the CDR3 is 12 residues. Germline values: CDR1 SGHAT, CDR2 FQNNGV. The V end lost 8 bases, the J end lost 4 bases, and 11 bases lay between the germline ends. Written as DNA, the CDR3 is TGTGCCAGCTCCGAGAGGTTCTATGGCTACACCTTC. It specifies CASSERFYGYTF.

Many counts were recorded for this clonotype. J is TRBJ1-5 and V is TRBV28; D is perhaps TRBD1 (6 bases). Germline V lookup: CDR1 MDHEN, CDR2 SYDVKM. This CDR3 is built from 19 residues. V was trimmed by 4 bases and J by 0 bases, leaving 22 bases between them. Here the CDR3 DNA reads TGTGCCAGCAGTTACTACGGGACACCGGGACGGGATAGCAATCAGCCCCAGCATTTT. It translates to CASSYYGTPGRDSNQPQHF. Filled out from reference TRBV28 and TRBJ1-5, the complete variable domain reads DVKVTQSSRYLVKRTGEKVFLECVQDMDHENMFWYRQDPGLGLRLIYFSYDVKMKEKGDIPEGYSVSREKKERFSLILESASTNQTSMYLCASSYYGTPGRDSNQPQHFGDGTRLSIL.

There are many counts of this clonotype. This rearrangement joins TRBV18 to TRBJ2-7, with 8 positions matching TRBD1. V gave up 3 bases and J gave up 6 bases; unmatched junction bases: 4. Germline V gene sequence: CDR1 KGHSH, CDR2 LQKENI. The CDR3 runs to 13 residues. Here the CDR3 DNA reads TGTGCCAGCTCACCCGGACAGGGCCCCGAGCAGTACTTC. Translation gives CASSPGQGPEQYF.

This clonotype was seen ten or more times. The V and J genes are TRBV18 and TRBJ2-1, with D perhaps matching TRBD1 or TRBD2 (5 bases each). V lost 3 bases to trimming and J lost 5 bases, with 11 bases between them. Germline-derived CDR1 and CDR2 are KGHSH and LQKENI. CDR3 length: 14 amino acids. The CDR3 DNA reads TGTGCCAGCTCACCTTACGGGGCGAACAATGAGCAGTTCTTC. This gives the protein CASSPYGANNEQFF.

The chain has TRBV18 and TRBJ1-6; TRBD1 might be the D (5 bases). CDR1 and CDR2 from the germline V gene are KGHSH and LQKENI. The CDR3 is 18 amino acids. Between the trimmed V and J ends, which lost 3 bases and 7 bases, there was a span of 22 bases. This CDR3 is CASSPYRDGSGKNSPLHF. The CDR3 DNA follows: TGTGCCAGCTCACCGTATCGGGACGGGTCTGGTAAAAATTCACCCCTCCACTTT.

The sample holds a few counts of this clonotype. CDR3 DNA: TGTGCCAGCAGCCCGAGGACTAGCCCCGGCCAGCAGTACTTC. It encodes CASSPRTSPGQQYF. V and J are TRBV7-2 and TRBJ2-7; 8 bases align to TRBD2. J gave up 8 bases and V 5 bases, and 11 bases lay outside the gene matches. The germline V gene encodes CDR1 SGHTA and CDR2 FQGNSA. The CDR3 extends over 14 amino acids. The entire variable domain, with the rest obtained from reference TRBV7-2 and TRBJ2-7, is as follows: GAGVSQSPSNKVTEKGKDVELRCDPISGHTALYWYRQSLGQGLEFLIYFQGNSAPDKSGLPSDRFSAERTGGSVSTLTIQRTQQEDSAVYLCASSPRTSPGQQYFGPGTRLTVT.

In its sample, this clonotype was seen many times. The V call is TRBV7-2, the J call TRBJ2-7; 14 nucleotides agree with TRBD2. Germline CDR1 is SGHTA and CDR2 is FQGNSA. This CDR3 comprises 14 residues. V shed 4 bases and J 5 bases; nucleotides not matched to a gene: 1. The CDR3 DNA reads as TGTGCCAGCAGCTCGGGACTAGCGGGAGACGAGCAGTACTTC. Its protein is CASSSGLAGDEQYF.

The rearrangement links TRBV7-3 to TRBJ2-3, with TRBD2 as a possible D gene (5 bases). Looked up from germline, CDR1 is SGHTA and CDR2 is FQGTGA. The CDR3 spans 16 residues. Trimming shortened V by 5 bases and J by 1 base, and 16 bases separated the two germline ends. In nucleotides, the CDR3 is TGTGCCAGCAGCCGAGCCAGGACTTCTGGCACAGATACGCAGTATTTT. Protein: CASSRARTSGTDTQYF. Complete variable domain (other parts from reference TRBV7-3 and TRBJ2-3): GAGVSQTPSNKVTEKGKYVELRCDPISGHTALYWYRQSLGQGPEFLIYFQGTGAADDSGLPNDRFFAVRPEGSVSTLKIQRTERGDSAVYLCASSRARTSGTDTQYFGPGTRLTVL.

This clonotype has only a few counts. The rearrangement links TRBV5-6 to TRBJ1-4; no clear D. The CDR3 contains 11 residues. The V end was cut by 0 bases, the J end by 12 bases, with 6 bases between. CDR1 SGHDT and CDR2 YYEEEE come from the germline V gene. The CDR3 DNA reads TGTGCCAGCAGCTTGGACAAGGAACTGTTTTTT. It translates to CASSLDKELFF.

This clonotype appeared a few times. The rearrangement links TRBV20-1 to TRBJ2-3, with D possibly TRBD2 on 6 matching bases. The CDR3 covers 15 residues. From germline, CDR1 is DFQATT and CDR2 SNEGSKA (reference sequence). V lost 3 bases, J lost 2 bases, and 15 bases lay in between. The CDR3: CSASVLALTTDTQYF. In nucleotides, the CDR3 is TGCAGTGCTAGTGTTCTAGCGTTGACCACAGATACGCAGTATTTT.

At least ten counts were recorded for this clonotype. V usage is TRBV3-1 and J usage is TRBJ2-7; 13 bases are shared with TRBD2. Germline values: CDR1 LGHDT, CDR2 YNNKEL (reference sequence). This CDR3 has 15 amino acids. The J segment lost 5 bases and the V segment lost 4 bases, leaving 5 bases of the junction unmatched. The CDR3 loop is CASSPGLAGEDEQYF. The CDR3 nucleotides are TGTGCCAGCAGCCCCGGACTAGCGGGAGAGGACGAGCAGTACTTC.